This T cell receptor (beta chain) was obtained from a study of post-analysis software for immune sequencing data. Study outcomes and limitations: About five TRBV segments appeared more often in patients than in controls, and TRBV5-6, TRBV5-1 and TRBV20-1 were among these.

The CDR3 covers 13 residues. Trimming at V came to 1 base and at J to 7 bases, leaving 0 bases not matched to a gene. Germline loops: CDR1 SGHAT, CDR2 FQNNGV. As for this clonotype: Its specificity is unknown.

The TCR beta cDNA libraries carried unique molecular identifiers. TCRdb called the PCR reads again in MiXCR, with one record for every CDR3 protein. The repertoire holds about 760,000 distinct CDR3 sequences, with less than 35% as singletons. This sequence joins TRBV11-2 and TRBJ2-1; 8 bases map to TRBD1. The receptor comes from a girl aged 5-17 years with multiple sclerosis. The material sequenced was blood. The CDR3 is CASSLGDRNEQFF. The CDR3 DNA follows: TGTGCCAGCAGCTTAGGGGACAGGAATGAGCAGTTCTTC. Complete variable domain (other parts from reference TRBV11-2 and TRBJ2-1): EAGVAQSPRYKIIEKRQSVAFWCNPISGHATLYWYQQILGQGPKLLIQFQNNGVVDDSQLPKDRFSAERLKGVDSTLKIQPAKLEDSAVYLCASSLGDRNEQFFGPGTRLTVL.